This T cell receptor beta chain was sequenced for a study of metastatic and nonmetastatic thyroid tumors (dated by TCRdb to 2018 to 2021). For the study in its entirety: Repertoires from peripheral blood and from tumor or nodule tissue samples of malignant and benign thyroid patients were compared. What the work shows at the level of the full study, not this receptor alone: In both blood and tumor samples, TCR beta diversity was reported to be significantly higher in malignant tumors than in benign nodules.

Compared with germline, V lacks 5 bases and J lacks 7 bases; bases without a gene match: 2. Reading from cysteine to phenylalanine, the CDR3 counts 12 amino acids. Only CDR3 DNA remains: 36 bases, in frame from the first base. The germline V gene (reference sequence) provides CDR1 LNHDA and CDR2 SQIVND. No patient had received any treatment before thyroid surgery. Using T-cell receptor beta sequencing, the study looked back at clinical samples from patients collected from about 2011 to 2019. The protocol used for the library was PCR. These reads were obtained on an Illumina HiSeq 4000. The TCR beta-chain CDR3 region of each patient was profiled by high-throughput sequencing. The original methods were these. Drawing on CDR3 differences between clinicopathological groups, the researchers built a classifier meant to tell apart patients with distant-metastatic papillary thyroid cancer. To measure repertoire diversity the researchers used the Shannon index, while the Morisita-Horn index served to gauge how similar the tumor and blood repertoires were. In-frame beta chains were kept once TCRdb had trimmed the public reads at Q25 with fastp and called clones with MiXCR. For this entry, the V and J calls and clone size follow TCRdb and not the study's own pipeline. This sample gives 15,000 or so clones in total; 3.5% to 4.5% of them show up just once. Together, the top ten hold 20% to 30% of the sample.

This clone has just a few counts. The antigen it binds to is not known. Base qualities are not recorded, but no much larger clone differs from it by a single base. The rearranged segments are TRBV19 and TRBJ1-2, and 9 junction bases match TRBD1. This TCR was sampled from a female donor with papillary thyroid cancer or a benign thyroid nodule (not recorded which). Some clones in this sample may be carry-over from other donors' samples. The source material was tumor tissue. CDR3 loop: CASSRTGVGYTF. In nucleotides, the sequence is TGTGCCAGTAGTCGGACAGGGGTTGGCTACACCTTC.